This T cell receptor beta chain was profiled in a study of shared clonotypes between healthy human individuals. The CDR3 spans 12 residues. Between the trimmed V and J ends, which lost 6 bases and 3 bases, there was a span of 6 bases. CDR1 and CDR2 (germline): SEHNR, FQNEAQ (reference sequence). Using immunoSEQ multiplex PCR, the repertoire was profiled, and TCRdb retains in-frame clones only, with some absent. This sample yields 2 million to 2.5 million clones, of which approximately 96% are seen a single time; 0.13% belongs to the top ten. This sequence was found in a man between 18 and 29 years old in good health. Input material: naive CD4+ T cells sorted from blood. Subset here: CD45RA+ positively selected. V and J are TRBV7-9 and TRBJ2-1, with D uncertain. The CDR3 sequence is CASRVYYNEQFF. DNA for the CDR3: TGTGCCAGCAGGGTATACTACAATGAGCAGTTCTTC.